The clone carrying this TCR beta chain came up a few times. The antigen is undetermined. The data were produced by immunoSEQ multiplex PCR, yet TCRdb's version contains in-frame clones alone and is incomplete. The sample records some 11,000 clones, approximately 70% being singletons. These data are taken from a study of T cell repertoires in urothelial bladder cancer. Across the study: The approximately 12 resected lesions were three cT0, three cTa, three cT1 and three cT2 or greater.

With 3 bases clipped from V and 2 bases from J, the junction kept 3 bases outside the gene matches. The CDR3 length is 15 residues. Germline CDR1 reads SGHVS; CDR2 reads FQNEAQ. Study-wide findings and caveats: Benign specimens had a median approximately 12% infiltrating lymphocyte percentage.

This TCR came from a human donor with a benign inflammatory bladder lesion. Material: tumor-infiltrating cells from bladder cancer. The V call is TRBV7-8, the J call TRBJ2-7; TRBD2 matches at 11 bases. The CDR3 loop reads CASSFVAGGPYEQYF. The CDR3 bases are TGTGCCAGCAGCTTCGTAGCGGGGGGGCCCTACGAGCAGTACTTC.